This TCR beta chain was captured by sequencing in a study of T cell changes during pregnancy in multiple sclerosis. This clone was recorded a few times. Germline CDR1 and CDR2: MNHEY and SVGAGI. Losses at the gene ends were 6 bases for V and 7 bases for J; bases not matched to a gene: 5. This CDR3 has 15 residues. Method: immunoSEQ multiplex PCR; TCRdb's copy keeps in-frame clones and lacks some. The profile shows around 100,000 clones, about 90% of them singletons. This sequence was found in a female donor with multiple sclerosis, enrolled in a pregnancy study. The chain couples TRBV6-5 to TRBJ2-1; 14 bases fit TRBD2. Sequencing used peripheral blood, obtained after pregnancy. The CDR3 loop is CASRGLAGGNNEQFF. The CDR3 DNA reads as TGTGCCAGCAGAGGACTAGCGGGGGGTAATAATGAGCAGTTCTTC.